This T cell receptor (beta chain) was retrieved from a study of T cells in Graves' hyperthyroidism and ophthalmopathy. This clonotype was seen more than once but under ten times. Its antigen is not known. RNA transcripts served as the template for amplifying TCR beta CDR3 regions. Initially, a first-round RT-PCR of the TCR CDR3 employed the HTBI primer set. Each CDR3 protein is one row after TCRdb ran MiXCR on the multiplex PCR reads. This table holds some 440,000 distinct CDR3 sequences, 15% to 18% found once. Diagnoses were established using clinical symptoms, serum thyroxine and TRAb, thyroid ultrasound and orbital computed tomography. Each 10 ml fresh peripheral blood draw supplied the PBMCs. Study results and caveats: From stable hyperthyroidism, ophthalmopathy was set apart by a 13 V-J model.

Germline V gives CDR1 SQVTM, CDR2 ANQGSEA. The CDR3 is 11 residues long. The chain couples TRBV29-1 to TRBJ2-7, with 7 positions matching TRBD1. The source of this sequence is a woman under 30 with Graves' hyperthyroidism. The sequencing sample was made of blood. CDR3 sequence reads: CGAQGENEQYF. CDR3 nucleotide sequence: TGCGGAGCTCAGGGGGAAAACGAGCAGTACTTC.